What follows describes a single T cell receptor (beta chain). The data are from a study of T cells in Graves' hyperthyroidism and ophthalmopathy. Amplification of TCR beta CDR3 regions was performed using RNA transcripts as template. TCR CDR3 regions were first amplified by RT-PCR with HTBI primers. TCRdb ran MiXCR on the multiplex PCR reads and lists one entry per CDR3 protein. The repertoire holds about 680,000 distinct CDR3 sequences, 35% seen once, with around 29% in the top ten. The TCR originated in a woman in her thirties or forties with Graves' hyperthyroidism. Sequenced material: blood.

CDR3 coding DNA: TGCGCCAGCAGCCAACGAAGCCCTGGGGCCAACGTCCTGACTTTC. Amino acid sequence: CASSQRSPGANVLTF. The rearrangement links TRBV4-3 to TRBJ2-6, with D hard to call. Trimming took 2 bases from V and 2 from J, leaving 7 bases between them. Germline-derived CDR1 and CDR2 are LGHNA and YSLEER. The CDR3 extends over 15 amino acids.